Listed below are T cell receptor beta chains from one sample, sequenced in a study of Ad26.COV2.S vaccination and SARS-CoV-2 variants. The method was immunoSEQ multiplex PCR; TCRdb's version includes in-frame clones alone and lacks a portion of them. The sample consists of about 420,000 clones, approximately 88% of them appearing once. The sequencing here drew on peripheral blood, taken in a trial of Ad26.COV2.S vaccine versus placebo. Receptors were obtained from a person between 18 and 60 years old who received the Ad26.COV2.S COVID-19 vaccine or a placebo. The CDR3 runs from the conserved cysteine through the conserved F or W. Fields, in order: V gene, clone size, D gene, J gene, CDR3 protein, CDR3 DNA. A D gene is named only where the DNA matches it firmly. The size field is filled for only some rows; it gives once, few, many or a size class.

>TRBV7-6|NA|NA|TRBJ1-4
CASRLGGGGMFNEKLFF
TGTGCCAGCAGATTAGGCGGGGGGGGAATGTTTAATGAAAAACTGTTTTTT
>TRBV6-1|NA|NA|TRBJ2-7
CASSEYRGGYEQYF
TGTGCCAGCAGTGAATACAGGGGGGGTTACGAGCAGTACTTC
>TRBV15|NA|NA|TRBJ1-2
CATSRTAGASIYGYTF
TGTGCCACCAGCAGGACGGCAGGGGCATCTATCTATGGCTACACCTTC
>TRBV6-2/TRBV6-3|once|TRBD1|TRBJ1-1
CASSSDRGHVNTEAFF
TGTGCCAGCAGTTCCGACAGGGGGCACGTGAACACTGAAGCTTTCTTT
>TRBV7-2|NA|TRBD1|TRBJ2-3
CASSLGQGYNTQYF
TGTGCCAGCAGCTTGGGACAGGGCTACAATACGCAGTATTTT
>TRBV28|NA|NA|TRBJ2-7
CASSFYGGYEQYF
TGTGCCAGCAGTTTTTATGGAGGCTACGAGCAGTACTTC
>TRBV29-1|NA|NA|TRBJ2-2
CSVVGTTNTGELFF
TGCAGCGTTGTCGGGACAACGAACACCGGGGAGCTGTTTTTT
>TRBV5-5|NA|TRBD1|TRBJ1-5
CASSLGLGQGANQPQHF
TGTGCCAGCAGCTTGGGGTTAGGACAGGGGGCTAATCAGCCCCAGCATTTT
>TRBV18|NA|NA|TRBJ1-6
CASSPGGGNSPLHF
TGTGCCAGCTCACCTGGCGGGGGAAATTCACCCCTCCACTTT
>TRBV5-1|NA|NA|TRBJ2-1
CASRPDRYEQFF
TGCGCCAGCAGACCTGACAGGTATGAGCAGTTCTTC
>TRBV7-8|NA|NA|TRBJ1-1
CASTPRSAGTEAFF
TGTGCCAGCACCCCTCGTTCTGCGGGCACTGAAGCTTTCTTT
>TRBV7-6|once|TRBD2|TRBJ2-5
CASSAYSGDGETQYF
TGTGCCAGCAGCGCCTATAGCGGGGACGGGGAGACCCAGTACTTC
>TRBV27|NA|NA|TRBJ2-7
CASSLSPQGLTYEQYF
TGTGCCAGCAGTTTATCACCCCAGGGATTGACCTACGAGCAGTACTTC
>TRBV7-2|NA|NA|TRBJ1-3
CASSLYLTQGSGNTIYF
TGTGCCAGCAGCTTATATTTGACGCAGGGCTCTGGAAACACCATATATTTT
>TRBV4-1|NA|TRBD1|TRBJ2-7
CASSQEPGTGGPYEQYF
TGCGCCAGCAGCCAAGAGCCCGGGACAGGGGGACCCTACGAGCAGTACTTC
>TRBV19|NA|TRBD2|TRBJ2-3
CASRLAGADTDTQYF
TGTGCCAGTAGGTTAGCGGGGGCCGACACAGATACGCAGTATTTT
>TRBV7-2|once|TRBD2|TRBJ2-3
CASSLRAGAPTDTQYF
TGTGCCAGCAGCTTACGAGCGGGGGCCCCGACAGATACGCAGTATTTT
>TRBV6-1|NA|NA|TRBJ2-1
CASSEAWGANEQFF
TGTGCCAGCAGTGAAGCTTGGGGGGCGAATGAGCAGTTCTTC
>TRBV19|NA|NA|TRBJ2-7
CASSPSITYEQYF
TGTGCCAGTAGTCCTAGTATAACCTACGAGCAGTACTTC
>TRBV5-4|NA|NA|TRBJ2-7
CASSGGTVPGYEQYF
TGTGCCAGCAGCGGAGGGACCGTGCCGGGATACGAGCAGTACTTC